The 20 T cell receptor beta chains below come from one sample, sequenced in a study of blood T cell repertoires in COVID-19. Profiling relied on immunoSEQ multiplex PCR, and the TCRdb table lists in-frame clones only, not all of them. The sample contains approximately 260,000 clones, about 90% of which appear only once. Sequenced: PBMCs or T cells enriched from blood (not recorded which). Receptors originate from a woman in her twenties or thirties with acute COVID-19.

The chain employs TRBV15 and TRBJ1-4; no reliable D call. With 2 bases removed from V and 8 bases from J, the gap between germline ends came to 9 bases. This CDR3 is built from 13 residues. CDR1 is LNHNV, CDR2 YYDKDF, per germline (reference sequence). The CDR3 coding sequence is TGTGCCACCAGCAGACTTGGGAGGGAAAAACTGTTTTTT. Residues: CATSRLGREKLFF.

This clone was picked up one time. The chain combines TRBV27 with TRBJ1-5; 8 bases match TRBD1. The trim removed 11 bases at V and 5 bases at J, leaving 14 bases unmatched. The CDR3 is 15 amino acids. Germline values: CDR1 MNHEY, CDR2 SMNVEV (reference sequence). The CDR3 here is CARHLEETGDQPQHF. The CDR3 nucleotides read TGTGCCCGTCATTTGGAAGAGACAGGGGATCAGCCCCAGCATTTT.

V usage is TRBV6-6 and J usage is TRBJ2-5, with D possibly TRBD1 on 5 matching bases. The V gene lost 5 bases and the J gene lost 2 bases, with 24 bases spanning the gap. CDR3 length: 18 amino acids. Per the germline V gene, CDR1 is MNHNY and CDR2 is SVGAGI (reference sequence). CDR3 nucleotide sequence: TGTGCCAGCAGTCTATATTACAAAAACAGGCCCTATCAAGAGACCCAGTACTTC. Protein sequence: CASSLYYKNRPYQETQYF.

The chain has TRBV5-1 and TRBJ1-5, with 7 bases aligning to TRBD1. The CDR3 has 13 amino acids. The trim removed 2 bases at V and 11 bases at J, leaving 7 bases unmatched. Per the germline V gene, CDR1 is SGHRS and CDR2 is YFSETQ. The CDR3 loop reads CASSFTQGDAQHF. Here the CDR3 DNA reads TGCGCCAGCAGCTTCACCCAGGGGGACGCCCAGCATTTT.

A few counts support this clone. The V and J genes are TRBV7-6 and TRBJ1-2; 8 nucleotides line up with TRBD1. Germline lookup yields CDR1 SGHVS and CDR2 FNYEAQ. This CDR3 has 13 residues. V lost 5 bases to trimming and J lost 7 bases; unmatched junction nucleotides: 6. The CDR3: CASSLGQGLGYTF. DNA of the CDR3: TGTGCCAGCAGCCTCGGACAGGGCCTTGGCTACACCTTC.

V is TRBV6-5 and J is TRBJ1-5; the match to TRBD1 covers 12 bases. CDR1 and CDR2 (germline): MNHEY, SVGAGI. The V gene end was trimmed by 10 bases and the J gene end by 5 bases; junction bases not matched to a gene: 6. The length of the CDR3 is 14 residues. The DNA for the CDR3 is TGTGCCATATCCAGGGACAGGGGGCATCAGCCCCAGCATTTT. As protein: CAISRDRGHQPQHF.

This chain connects TRBV28 to TRBJ1-3; TRBD1 agrees at 9 bases. Germline V gene data show CDR1 as MDHEN and CDR2 as SYDVKM. The CDR3 runs 14 residues. V was pared by 11 bases and J by 2 bases, with 7 bases of the junction left unmatched. CDR3 nucleotide sequence: TGTGCCGGGGGACAGGGTACCCCTGGAAACACCATATATTTT. It codes for CAGGQGTPGNTIYF.

The genes are TRBV7-9 and TRBJ2-7, with 10 nucleotides matching TRBD2. CDR1 is SEHNR and CDR2 is FQNEAQ in the germline V gene (reference sequence). J was trimmed by 5 bases and V by 0 bases; bases with no gene match: 1. CDR3 length: 14 residues. The CDR3, as DNA: TGTGCCAGCAGCTTAGCACTAGCGGGACACGAGCAGTACTTC. It codes for CASSLALAGHEQYF.

V and J are TRBV7-8 and TRBJ1-4; D remains unclear. The CDR3 runs 16 residues. Trimming shortened V by 5 bases and J by 0 bases, and 13 bases separated the two germline ends. The germline gives CDR1 SGHVS, CDR2 FQNEAQ. The CDR3 DNA follows: TGTGCCAGCAGCCCCCGAAGAGTTGCAACTAATGAAAAACTGTTTTTT. Translation gives CASSPRRVATNEKLFF. Full variable domain (outside the CDR3, taken from reference TRBV7-8 and TRBJ1-4): GAGVSQSPRYKVAKRGQDVALRCDPISGHVSLFWYQQALGQGPEFLTYFQNEAQLDKSGLPSDRFFAERPEGSVSTLKIQRTQQEDSAVYLCASSPRRVATNEKLFFGSGTQLSVL.

This chain connects TRBV28 to TRBJ1-2, with D possibly TRBD1 on 5 matching bases. The CDR3 is 14 residues long. CDR1 is MDHEN, CDR2 SYDVKM, per germline. V gave up 7 bases and J gave up 0 bases, with 12 bases separating them. The CDR3 nucleotides are TGTGCCAGCAACCCCGACAGTCCTAACTATGGCTACACCTTC. Translating gives CASNPDSPNYGYTF.

V usage is TRBV9 and J usage is TRBJ1-2, with TRBD1 identical over 10 bases. Germline V gene lookup returns CDR1 SGDLS and CDR2 YYNGEE. V was pared by 1 base and J by 2 bases, with 8 bases of the junction left unmatched. The CDR3 runs to 17 residues. This CDR3 is CASSVRQGAVLNYGYTF. In DNA form, the CDR3 reads TGTGCCAGCAGCGTAAGACAGGGGGCCGTTCTAAACTATGGCTACACCTTC.

The chain uses TRBV28 and TRBJ1-2; 7 bases map to TRBD1. CDR1 MDHEN and CDR2 SYDVKM come from the germline V gene. The V segment lost 3 bases and the J segment 0 bases; nucleotides outside the gene matches: 4. CDR3 length: 15 residues. The CDR3 reads CASSLGQSPNYGYTF. CDR3 DNA sequence: TGTGCCAGCAGTTTGGGACAGAGCCCTAACTATGGCTACACCTTC.

This clone was seen a single time. V is TRBV5-1 and J is TRBJ2-1; 10 positions agree with TRBD1. The germline V gene encodes CDR1 SGHRS and CDR2 YFSETQ. Losses at the gene ends were 7 bases for V and 4 bases for J; bases not matched to a gene: 8. CDR3 length: 15 amino acids. In DNA, the CDR3 is TGCGCCAGCTCCCGGGGGGACAGGGGATACAATGAGCAGTTCTTC. Amino acids: CASSRGDRGYNEQFF.

The chain employs TRBV19 and TRBJ2-7; 9 bases match TRBD1. The J segment lost 2 bases and the V segment lost 5 bases, leaving 13 bases of the junction unmatched. CDR3 length: 17 residues. Germline V gene sequence: CDR1 LNHDA, CDR2 SQIVND (reference sequence). CDR3 DNA sequence: TGTGCCAGTAGTGCCATCTCCGGGACAGGGAGTCCCTACGAGCAGTACTTC. Encoded protein: CASSAISGTGSPYEQYF.

This sequence joins TRBV13 and TRBJ2-3, with TRBD1 matching 10 bases. V was clipped by 6 bases and J by 5 bases; unmatched bases: 11. Germline V gene data show CDR1 as PRHDT and CDR2 as FYEKMQ (reference sequence). There are 16 residues in the CDR3. In DNA, the CDR3 is TGTGCCAGCAGACACACCGGGACAGGGGATCAAGATACGCAGTATTTT. Amino acids: CASRHTGTGDQDTQYF.

The chain couples TRBV5-5 to TRBJ2-3, with D perhaps TRBD2 (5 bases). This CDR3 is 15 amino acids long. V was cut by 0 bases and J by 4 bases, with 12 bases left in between. Germline V gene data show CDR1 as SGHKS and CDR2 as YYEKEE (reference sequence). CDR3 DNA sequence: TGTGCCAGCAGCTTGGCCGAGGGAATCCCAGATACGCAGTATTTT. The encoded protein is CASSLAEGIPDTQYF.

The chain links TRBV6-2 or TRBV6-3 to TRBJ1-5; 7 bases fit TRBD1. Germline CDR1 MNHEY, CDR2 SVGEGT. V lost 6 bases to trimming and J lost 1 base; unmatched junction nucleotides: 12. The CDR3 contains 17 residues. Written as DNA, the CDR3 is TGTGCCAGCAGCATCACGACAGGGAGGATAAGCAATCAGCCCCAGCATTTT. It translates to CASSITTGRISNQPQHF.

V and J are TRBV28 and TRBJ1-6; TRBD1 agrees at 8 bases. This CDR3 spans 15 amino acids. The J segment lost 7 bases and the V segment lost 6 bases, leaving 8 bases of the junction unmatched. The germline V gene encodes CDR1 MDHEN and CDR2 SYDVKM. CDR3 bases: TGTGCCAGCAGGCCTCGACAGGGGCTAAATTCACCCCTCCACTTT. Residues: CASRPRQGLNSPLHF.

The V call is TRBV5-1, the J call TRBJ2-7; D is unclear. CDR1 is SGHRS, CDR2 YFSETQ, per germline. CDR3 length: 15 amino acids. V was clipped by 0 bases and J by 3 bases, with 13 bases between them. CDR3: CASSLGHEFYYEQYF. The CDR3 DNA is TGCGCCAGCAGCTTGGGCCATGAGTTCTACTACGAGCAGTACTTC.

The chain combines TRBV30 with TRBJ2-1, with D perhaps TRBD1 (5 bases). Looked up from germline, CDR1 is GTSNPN and CDR2 is SVGIG (reference sequence). The ends were cut back, 2 bases at V and 12 bases at J, with 11 bases in the middle. The CDR3 has 11 amino acids. The CDR3 loop is CAWSNQGGQFF. The CDR3 DNA reads TGTGCCTGGAGTAATCAGGGTGGGCAGTTCTTC.